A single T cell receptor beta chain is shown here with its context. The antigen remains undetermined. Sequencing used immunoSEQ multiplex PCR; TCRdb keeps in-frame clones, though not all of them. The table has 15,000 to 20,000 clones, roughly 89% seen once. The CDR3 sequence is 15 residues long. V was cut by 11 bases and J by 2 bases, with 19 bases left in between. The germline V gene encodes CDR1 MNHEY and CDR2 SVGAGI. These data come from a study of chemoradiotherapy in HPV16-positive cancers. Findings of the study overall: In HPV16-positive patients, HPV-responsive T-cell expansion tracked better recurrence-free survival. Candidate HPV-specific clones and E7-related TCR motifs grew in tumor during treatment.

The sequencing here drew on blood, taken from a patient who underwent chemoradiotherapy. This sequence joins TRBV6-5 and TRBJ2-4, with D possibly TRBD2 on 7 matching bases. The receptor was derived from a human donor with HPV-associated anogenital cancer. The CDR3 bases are TGTGCCGTCCGCCCGGGGGGCCGAACCAAAAACATTCAGTACTTC. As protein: CAVRPGGRTKNIQYF.